What follows describes a single TCR beta chain. Original processing notes: Estimates of nucleated cell counts were drawn from the amplification of reference gene primers. This table comes from immunoSEQ multiplex PCR, and its TCRdb copy is limited to in-frame clones, with some not included. V, J and clone size are those of that table, while D and trimming were read from the DNA. The sample shows fewer than 300,000 clones, around 85% of them seen only once. This specimen comes from a study of blood T cell repertoires in COVID-19. Looking at the study overall: COVID-19 samples collected from the United States, Italy and Spain covered acute and convalescent phases.

V was trimmed by 2 bases and J by 0 bases, leaving 8 bases between them. CDR1 is MNHNY and CDR2 is SVGAGI in the germline V gene (reference sequence). The CDR3 loop spans 15 amino acids. The sequenced sample consisted of peripheral blood. The chain employs TRBV6-6 and TRBJ1-5; the D is unclear. The TCR originated in a human donor with COVID-19, enrolled during active disease. The donor label of this sample is uncertain. CDR3 DNA: TGTGCCAGCAGTTACGTGTCAGATAGCAATCAGCCCCAGCATTTT. It translates to CASSYVSDSNQPQHF.